This is a list of T cell receptor beta chains from one sample in a study of CD8 T cells in Susac syndrome. Using its own MiXCR run on the immunoSEQ multiplex PCR reads, TCRdb lists one record per CDR3 protein. This sample has about 120,000 distinct CDR3 sequences, with 80% to 95% found just once. Sequencing input: CD8+ T cells from PBMCs. Source of these receptors: a human donor in good health. The CDR3 runs from the conserved cysteine through the conserved F or W. The D gene is left open where the match is weak. A row's size may be missing; if present it is once, few, many or a size class.

clone size	V gene	D gene	J gene	CDR3 protein	CDR3 DNA
-	TRBV7-9	TRBD2	TRBJ2-1	CASSPWGTMGYNEQFF	TGTGCCAGCAGCCCTTGGGGGACTATGGGCTACAATGAGCAGTTCTTC
-	TRBV5-1	-	TRBJ1-1	CASSLDLMNTEAFF	TGCGCCAGCAGCTTAGACCTCATGAACACTGAAGCTTTCTTT
-	TRBV4-3	-	TRBJ2-3	CASSQDYRGRTDTQYF	TGCGCCAGCAGCCAGGACTACAGGGGCCGCACAGATACGCAGTATTTT
-	TRBV7-2	-	TRBJ1-5	CASSFGSSQPQHF	TGTGCCAGCAGCTTTGGTTCATCCCAGCCCCAGCATTTT
-	TRBV27	TRBD2	TRBJ2-1	CASSLSILRLAGANEQFF	TGTGCCAGCAGTTTATCGATACTGAGACTAGCGGGAGCGAATGAGCAGTTCTTC
-	TRBV30	TRBD1	TRBJ1-5	CAWSGQGNQPQHF	TGTGCCTGGTCAGGACAGGGAAATCAGCCCCAGCATTTT
-	TRBV5-1	TRBD2	TRBJ2-3	CASSLGTSSPDTQYF	TGCGCCAGCAGCTTGGGGACTAGCTCCCCAGATACGCAGTATTTT
-	TRBV28	-	TRBJ1-1	CATSTGQAFNTEAFF	TGTGCCACCTCTACCGGGCAGGCTTTTAACACTGAAGCTTTCTTT
-	TRBV10-3	-	TRBJ1-1	CAISERATEAFF	TGTGCCATCAGTGAACGTGCCACTGAAGCTTTCTTT
-	TRBV4-2	-	TRBJ1-2	CASSPSQQAGYTF	TGTGCCAGCAGCCCCTCACAACAGGCCGGCTACACCTTC
-	TRBV29-1	TRBD2	TRBJ2-1	CSVSTSGEKQFF	TGCAGCGTTTCGACTAGCGGGGAAAAGCAGTTCTTC
-	TRBV6-1	-	TRBJ2-5	CASSEGVIAVQETQYF	TGTGCCAGCAGTGAAGGGGTAATAGCGGTCCAAGAGACCCAGTACTTC
-	TRBV6-2/TRBV6-3	TRBD2	TRBJ2-1	CASQSAGGPVREQFF	TGTGCCAGCCAATCAGCGGGGGGGCCCGTTCGGGAGCAGTTCTTC
-	TRBV19	-	TRBJ2-7	CASSIDLWTSPEQYF	TGTGCCAGTAGTATAGACCTCTGGACATCCCCCGAGCAGTACTTC
-	TRBV29-1	-	TRBJ2-2	CSVAPEPNTGELFF	TGCAGCGTAGCTCCCGAACCGAACACCGGGGAGCTGTTTTTT
-	TRBV20-1	-	TRBJ2-1	CSATNRGARSYNEQFF	TGCAGTGCTACCAACAGAGGGGCTAGGTCCTACAATGAGCAGTTCTTC
once	TRBV20-1	-	TRBJ1-2	CSALPERGYTF	TGCAGTGCATTACCAGAGAGGGGCTACACCTTC
-	TRBV5-1	TRBD1	TRBJ2-7	CASSLRQGAEQYF	TGCGCCAGCAGCCTCAGACAGGGCGCCGAGCAGTACTTC
-	TRBV14	-	TRBJ1-1	CASSPQRGVNTEAFF	TGTGCCAGCAGCCCTCAGAGGGGAGTAAACACTGAAGCTTTCTTT
-	TRBV2	-	TRBJ1-6	CASRRTSDSPLHF	TGTGCCAGCAGGAGGACTTCGGATTCACCCCTCCACTTT
-	TRBV6-4	TRBD1	TRBJ1-1	CARWGQGATEAFF	TGTGCCCGGTGGGGCCAGGGGGCGACTGAAGCTTTCTTT
once	TRBV29-1	TRBD1	TRBJ1-2	CSVPTTGGNYGYTF	TGCAGCGTTCCTACGACAGGGGGGAACTATGGCTACACCTTC
-	TRBV11-2	TRBD2	TRBJ2-7	CASSLDLGSSGLGSYEQYF	TGTGCCAGCAGCTTAGATCTCGGATCTAGCGGGCTGGGCTCCTACGAGCAGTACTTC
-	TRBV29-1	-	TRBJ1-3	CSVAQGNTIYF	TGCAGCGTCGCACAGGGAAACACCATATATTTT
-	TRBV20-1	TRBD2	TRBJ2-7	CSARDLSGGSSYEQYF	TGCAGTGCTAGAGATCTTTCGGGGGGGAGCTCCTACGAGCAGTACTTC
-	TRBV6-4	TRBD2	TRBJ2-1	CASSVLAGTPGNEQFF	TGTGCCAGCAGTGTTTTAGCGGGAACACCCGGCAATGAGCAGTTCTTC
-	TRBV4-3	TRBD1	TRBJ1-2	CASSQDLVTGRVGYTF	TGCGCCAGCAGCCAAGACCTAGTGACAGGGAGGGTTGGCTACACCTTC
-	TRBV7-8	TRBD1	TRBJ1-2	CASSLARDRVSGGYTF	TGTGCCAGCAGCTTAGCGCGGGACAGGGTATCGGGTGGCTACACCTTC
-	TRBV9	-	TRBJ2-1	CASSVAQDSYNEQFF	TGTGCCAGCAGCGTAGCCCAGGACTCCTACAATGAGCAGTTCTTC
-	TRBV5-1	TRBD1	TRBJ2-7	CASSLIQGASGEQYF	TGCGCCAGCAGCTTGATACAGGGGGCGTCTGGCGAGCAGTACTTC
-	TRBV14	TRBD1	TRBJ1-2	CASSQLDRDYGYTF	TGTGCCAGCAGCCAACTCGACAGGGACTATGGCTACACCTTC
-	TRBV5-4	-	TRBJ2-1	CASSFHEDPIEQFF	TGTGCCAGCAGCTTCCATGAGGATCCGATTGAGCAGTTCTTC
-	TRBV3-1	-	TRBJ1-2	CASSQDPVRGKFGYTF	TGTGCCAGCAGCCAAGATCCAGTCAGGGGAAAATTTGGCTACACCTTC
-	TRBV10-3	TRBD1	TRBJ2-7	CAASVRGQGAQEQYF	TGTGCCGCCTCGGTAAGGGGACAGGGGGCTCAAGAGCAGTACTTC
-	TRBV7-6	-	TRBJ2-3	CASSLAGPASTDTQYF	TGTGCCAGCAGCTTAGCGGGCCCCGCTAGCACAGATACGCAGTATTTT
-	TRBV18	-	TRBJ1-1	CASSLTWTEAFF	TGTGCCAGCTCACTAACGTGGACTGAAGCTTTCTTT
-	TRBV9	-	TRBJ1-2	CASSVGGGNYGYTF	TGTGCCAGCAGCGTAGGGGGCGGAAACTATGGCTACACCTTC
-	TRBV6-2/TRBV6-3	-	TRBJ1-1	CASSSRAEAFF	TGTGCCAGCAGCTCCCGGGCGGAAGCTTTCTTT
-	TRBV3-1	-	TRBJ2-1	CASSQALASGEQFF	TGTGCCAGCAGCCAAGCGCTAGCATCTGGTGAGCAGTTCTTC